Below, 9 T cell receptor beta chains from the same sample are listed, as sequenced in a study of OX40 agonist ivuxolimab in advanced cancers. Profiling relied on immunoSEQ multiplex PCR, and the TCRdb table lists in-frame clones only, not all of them. The sample has over 90,000 clones, around 94% seen once. Here the sequenced sample was CD4+ or CD8+ T cells sorted from blood, taken in a trial of the OX40 agonist ivuxolimab. The source of these receptors is an adult with an advanced solid tumor such as melanoma, head and neck, liver or kidney cancer.

This chain joins TRBV27 and TRBJ1-4; maybe TRBD1 (6 bases). The CDR3 totals 14 residues. V was shortened by 2 bases and J by 2 bases, with 6 bases between the two germline ends. Germline V gene lookup returns CDR1 MNHEY and CDR2 SMNVEV (reference sequence). The CDR3 is CASSLRGTNEKLFF. As DNA, the CDR3 is TGTGCCAGCAGTTTAAGGGGGACTAATGAAAAACTGTTTTTT.

The chain carries TRBV29-1 and TRBJ1-2, with TRBD1 matching 8 bases. Germline-derived CDR1 and CDR2 are SQVTM and ANQGSEA. The CDR3 length is 13 residues. The V segment lost 4 bases and the J segment 8 bases; nucleotides outside the gene matches: 9. The DNA of the CDR3 is TGCAGCGTTGTGATGCAGGGGGCGGGGGGCTACACCTTC. Translation gives CSVVMQGAGGYTF.

V is TRBV18 and J is TRBJ1-2; 10 bases are a match to TRBD1. The germline gives CDR1 KGHSH, CDR2 LQKENI. The CDR3 sequence is 15 residues long. With 2 bases clipped from V and 7 bases from J, the junction kept 7 bases outside the gene matches. CDR3 residues: CASSPGQGVKLGYTF. The CDR3 DNA reads TGTGCCAGCTCACCAGGACAGGGGGTGAAGCTTGGCTACACCTTC.

This clone was detected once. The V and J genes are TRBV4-3 and TRBJ2-7; TRBD2 matches at 9 bases. Germline V gene lookup returns CDR1 LGHNA and CDR2 YSLEER. This CDR3 has 20 residues. J was trimmed by 0 bases and V by 0 bases; bases with no gene match: 15. This CDR3 is CASSQELFKGEREVSYEQYF. In DNA, the CDR3 is TGCGCCAGCAGCCAAGAACTTTTCAAGGGGGAGCGGGAGGTCTCCTACGAGCAGTACTTC.

The chain joins TRBV9 to TRBJ1-3, with 8 bases lining up with TRBD1. Unmatched junction bases numbered 6, after V lost 4 bases and J lost 0 bases. Germline V lookup: CDR1 SGDLS, CDR2 YYNGEE. This CDR3 has 16 residues. The CDR3 DNA sequence: TGTGCCAGCAGCTTCAGAGACAGGGGCTCTGGAAACACCATATATTTT. It translates to CASSFRDRGSGNTIYF.

The chain has TRBV2 and TRBJ1-2, with a weak D call TRBD1 (6 bases). V dropped 7 bases and J dropped 0 bases, with 12 bases sitting between them. This CDR3 contains 14 residues. The V gene's germline CDR1 is SNHLY and CDR2 FYNNEI. CDR3 region: CASTFGTSNYGYTF. CDR3 in DNA: TGTGCCAGCACCTTTGGGACATCTAACTATGGCTACACCTTC.

V is TRBV5-1 and J is TRBJ2-3; the D is unclear. V lost 3 bases and J lost 0, with 17 bases in between. Germline CDR1 reads SGHRS; CDR2 reads YFSETQ. The CDR3 is 17 amino acids. CDR3 sequence: CASSSVPPDSSTDTQYF. The CDR3 DNA sequence: TGCGCCAGCAGCTCAGTCCCCCCAGATTCTAGCACAGATACGCAGTATTTT.

The chain couples TRBV5-4 to TRBJ2-3, with D perhaps matching TRBD1 (6 bases). The CDR3 has 16 amino acids. Germline V lookup: CDR1 SGHNT, CDR2 YYREEE (reference sequence). Trimming removed 0 bases at V and 0 bases at J, with 11 bases between. In nucleotides, the CDR3 is TGTGCCAGCAGCTTGGACAGGGTGTCTAGCACAGATACGCAGTATTTT. This translates into CASSLDRVSSTDTQYF.

The chain carries TRBV5-6 and TRBJ2-6; 8 nucleotides match TRBD1. The CDR3 spans 19 residues. Germline V gene sequence: CDR1 SGHDT, CDR2 YYEEEE. The junction had 14 bases not matched to a gene; V was cut back by 4 bases and J by 2 bases. The CDR3 region has the DNA TGTGCCAGCAGCCCCCTTGGACAGGGACCCCTTGCTGGGGCCAACGTCCTGACTTTC. Protein sequence: CASSPLGQGPLAGANVLTF.